This T cell receptor beta chain was documented in a study of shared clonotypes between healthy human individuals. Study-level points and caveats: Shared clonotypes: 4.5% to 6% naive CD4, roughly 3.5% naive CD8, over 2% memory CD4, under 0.45% memory CD8.

The CDR3 is 12 amino acids. Germline-derived CDR1 and CDR2 are SGHVS and FNYEAQ. The ends were cut back, 2 bases at V and 6 bases at J, with 5 bases in the middle. CD45RO-negative CD8 cells positively selected for CCR7 made up the naive population, which excluded terminally differentiated effector memory CD45RA+ cells. Sequencing used immunoSEQ multiplex PCR; TCRdb keeps in-frame clones, though not all of them. The table shows over 800,000 clones, with 80% to 95% occurring only once. As concerns this clone: What it binds is not known.

Sequencing was carried out using naive CD8+ T cells sorted from blood. V gene TRBV7-6 combines with J gene TRBJ2-1; D remains unclear. The TCR was taken from a young man in good health. CDR3 in amino acids: CASSLKPNEQFF. CDR3 bases: TGTGCCAGCAGCTTAAAACCCAATGAGCAGTTCTTC.